This T cell receptor beta chain is drawn from a study of shared clonotypes between healthy human individuals. On the study more broadly: There were three CD4 naive, three CD4 memory, two CD8 naive and one CD8 memory plates per donor. Study results and limitations: Compared with clonotypes that all four donors shared, non-shared clonotypes had lower generation probabilities.

The method was immunoSEQ multiplex PCR; TCRdb's version includes in-frame clones alone and lacks a portion of them. The sample records some 1,400,000 clones, roughly 96% being singletons. With respect to this clone: Antigen: not known.

Trimming at V came to 5 bases and at J to 4 bases, leaving 10 bases not matched to a gene. CDR1 is MDHEN and CDR2 is SYDVKM in the germline V gene. This CDR3 comprises 15 residues. The receptor was isolated from a man aged 30 to 39 in good health. The sequencing input was naive CD4+ T cells sorted from blood. Subset of the sample: CD45RA+ positively selected. The chain links TRBV28 to TRBJ2-7; 8 bases match TRBD1. CDR3 sequence reads: CASSTKDRVKYEQYF. The CDR3 region has the DNA TGTGCCAGCAGTACTAAGGACAGGGTAAAGTACGAGCAGTACTTC.